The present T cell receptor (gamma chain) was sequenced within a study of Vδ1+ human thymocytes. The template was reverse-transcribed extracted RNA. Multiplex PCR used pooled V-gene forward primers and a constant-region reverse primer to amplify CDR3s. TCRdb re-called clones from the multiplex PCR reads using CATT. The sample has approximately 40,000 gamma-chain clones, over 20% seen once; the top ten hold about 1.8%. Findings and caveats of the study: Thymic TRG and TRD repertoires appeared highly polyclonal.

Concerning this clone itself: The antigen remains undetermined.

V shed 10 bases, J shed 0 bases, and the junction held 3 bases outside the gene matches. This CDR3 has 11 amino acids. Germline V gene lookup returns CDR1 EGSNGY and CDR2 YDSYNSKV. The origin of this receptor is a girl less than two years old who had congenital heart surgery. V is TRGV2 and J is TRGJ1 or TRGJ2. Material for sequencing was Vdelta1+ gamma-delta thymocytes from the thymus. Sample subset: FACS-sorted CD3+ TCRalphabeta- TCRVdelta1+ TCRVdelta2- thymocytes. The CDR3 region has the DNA TGTGCCACGTCGAATTATTATAAGAAACTCTTT. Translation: CATSNYYKKLF.